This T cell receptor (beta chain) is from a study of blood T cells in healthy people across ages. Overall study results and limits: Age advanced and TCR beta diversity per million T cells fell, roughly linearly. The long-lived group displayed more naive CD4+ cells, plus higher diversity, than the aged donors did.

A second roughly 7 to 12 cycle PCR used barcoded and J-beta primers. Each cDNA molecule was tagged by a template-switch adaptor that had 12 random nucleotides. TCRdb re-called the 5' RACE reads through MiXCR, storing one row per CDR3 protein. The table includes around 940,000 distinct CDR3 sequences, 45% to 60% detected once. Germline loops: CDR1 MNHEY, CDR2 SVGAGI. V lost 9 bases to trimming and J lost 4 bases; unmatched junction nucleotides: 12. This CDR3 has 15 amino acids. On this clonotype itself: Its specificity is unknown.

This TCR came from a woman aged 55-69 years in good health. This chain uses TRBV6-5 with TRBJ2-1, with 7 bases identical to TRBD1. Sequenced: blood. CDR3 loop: CASRRRQGYYNEQFF. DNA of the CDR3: TGTGCCAGTCGTCGGAGACAGGGATATTACAATGAGCAGTTCTTC.